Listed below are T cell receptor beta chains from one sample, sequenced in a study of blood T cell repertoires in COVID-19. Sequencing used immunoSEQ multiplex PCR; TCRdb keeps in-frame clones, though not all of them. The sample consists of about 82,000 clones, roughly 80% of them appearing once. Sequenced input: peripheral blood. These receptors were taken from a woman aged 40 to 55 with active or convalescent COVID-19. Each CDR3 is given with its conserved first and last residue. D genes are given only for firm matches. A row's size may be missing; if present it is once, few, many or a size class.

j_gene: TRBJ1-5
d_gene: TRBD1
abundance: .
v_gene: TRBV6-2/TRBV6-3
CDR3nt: TGTGCCAGCAGTTTGCTTCGACAGGGATGGTTCAATCAGCCCCAGCATTTT
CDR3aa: CASSLLRQGWFNQPQHF

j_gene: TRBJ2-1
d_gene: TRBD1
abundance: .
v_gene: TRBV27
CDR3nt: TGTGCCAGCCGACCCTCATCAGGGGGTAACCCACAGTTCTTC
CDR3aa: CASRPSSGGNPQFF

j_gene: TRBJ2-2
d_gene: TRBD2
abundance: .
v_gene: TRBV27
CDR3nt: TGTGCCAGCAGTTTAAAAAGCGGGGGTTACACCGGGGAGCTGTTTTTT
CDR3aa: CASSLKSGGYTGELFF

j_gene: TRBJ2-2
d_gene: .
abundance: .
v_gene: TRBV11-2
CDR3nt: TGTGCCAGCAGCGCACTAGTTCCCGGGGAGCTGTTTTTT
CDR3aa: CASSALVPGELFF

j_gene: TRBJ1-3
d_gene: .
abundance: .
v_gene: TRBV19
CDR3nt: TGTGCCAGTAGTATCCCCGGAACTACTGGAAACACCATATATTTT
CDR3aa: CASSIPGTTGNTIYF

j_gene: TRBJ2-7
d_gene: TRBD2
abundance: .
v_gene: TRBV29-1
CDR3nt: TGCAGCGTCATCGGACTAGCGGGGGTATACGAGCAGTACTTC
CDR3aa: CSVIGLAGVYEQYF

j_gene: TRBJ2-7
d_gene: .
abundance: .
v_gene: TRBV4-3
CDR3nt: TGCGCCAGCAGCCAAGATTTTATAGTCTCCTACGAGCAGTACTTC
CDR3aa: CASSQDFIVSYEQYF

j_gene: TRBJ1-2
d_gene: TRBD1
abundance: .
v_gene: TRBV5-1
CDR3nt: TGCGCCAGCAGCGAACAAACAGGGGTGAATGATGGCTACACCTTC
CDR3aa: CASSEQTGVNDGYTF

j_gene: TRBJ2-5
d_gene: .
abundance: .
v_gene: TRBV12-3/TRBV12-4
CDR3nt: TGTGCCAGCAGCCCCAGCGAGTCAGAGACCCAGTACTTC
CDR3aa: CASSPSESETQYF

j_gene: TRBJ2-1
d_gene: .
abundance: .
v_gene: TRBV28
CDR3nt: TGTGCCAGCACCCGAGGTGGGGGGGTACCGGGACAGGTCTACAATGAGCAGTTCTTC
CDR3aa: CASTRGGGVPGQVYNEQFF

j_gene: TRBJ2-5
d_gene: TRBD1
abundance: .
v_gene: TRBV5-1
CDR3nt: TGCGCCAGCAGCTTGAACAGGGGAGAGGAGACCCAGTACTTC
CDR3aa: CASSLNRGEETQYF

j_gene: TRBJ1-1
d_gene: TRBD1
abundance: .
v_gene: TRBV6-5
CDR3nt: TGTGCCAGCAGTTATCTCAGGGGGGCTGGCACTGAAGCTTTCTTT
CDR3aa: CASSYLRGAGTEAFF

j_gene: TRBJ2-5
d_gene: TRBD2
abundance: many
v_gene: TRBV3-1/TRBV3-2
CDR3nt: TGTGCCAGCAGCCTCGGACTAGCGGGGATGGAGACCCAGTACTTC
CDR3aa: CASSLGLAGMETQYF

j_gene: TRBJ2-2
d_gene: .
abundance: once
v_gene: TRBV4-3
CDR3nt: TGCGCCAGCAGCCAAGGCGGGACGAACACCGGGGAGCTGTTTTTT
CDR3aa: CASSQGGTNTGELFF

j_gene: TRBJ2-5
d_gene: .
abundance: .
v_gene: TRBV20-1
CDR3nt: TGCAGTGCTAGTTATGGGGCGCGTGAGACCCAGTACTTC
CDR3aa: CSASYGARETQYF

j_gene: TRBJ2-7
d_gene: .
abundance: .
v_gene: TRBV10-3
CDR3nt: TGTGCCATCAGCCCAGGGGTCCAAATCTACGAGCAGTACTTC
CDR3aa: CAISPGVQIYEQYF

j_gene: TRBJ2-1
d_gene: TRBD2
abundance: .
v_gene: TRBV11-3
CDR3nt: TGTGCCAGCAGTTTTTCGGGAGCGGGAGGCCCCTACAATGAGCAGTTCTTC
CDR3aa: CASSFSGAGGPYNEQFF

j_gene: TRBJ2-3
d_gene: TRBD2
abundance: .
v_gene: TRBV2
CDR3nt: TGTGCCAGCAGTAGCAGAATCCCACTAGCGGGGGGCGCAGATACGCAGTATTTT
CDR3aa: CASSSRIPLAGGADTQYF

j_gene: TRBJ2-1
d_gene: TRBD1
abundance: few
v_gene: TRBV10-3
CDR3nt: TGTGCCATCAGTGAGTCGAGGGACAGCACCTACAATGAGCAGTTCTTC
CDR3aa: CAISESRDSTYNEQFF

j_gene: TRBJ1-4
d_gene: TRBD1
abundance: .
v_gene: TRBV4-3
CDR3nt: TGCGCCAGCAGCCAAGCGTTACCCGACGGAGGGGGCCGTGAAAAACTGTTTTTT
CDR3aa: CASSQALPDGGGREKLFF

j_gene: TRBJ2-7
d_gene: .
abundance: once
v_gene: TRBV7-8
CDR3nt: TGTGCCAGCAGCTTATCGACAGGTGGGGCCTACGAGCAGTACTTC
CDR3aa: CASSLSTGGAYEQYF

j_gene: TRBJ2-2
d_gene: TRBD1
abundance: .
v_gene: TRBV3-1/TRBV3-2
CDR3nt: TGTGCCAGCAGCCCGACAGGGGACACCGGGGAGCTGTTTTTT
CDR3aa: CASSPTGDTGELFF

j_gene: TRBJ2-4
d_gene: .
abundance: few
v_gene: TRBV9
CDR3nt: TGTGCCAGCAGCGCTCAACCTACTAAAAACATTCAGTACTTC
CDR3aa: CASSAQPTKNIQYF

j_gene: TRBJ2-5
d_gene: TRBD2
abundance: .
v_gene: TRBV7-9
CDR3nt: TGTGCCAGCATCGCTAGCGGGATTCAAGAGACCCAGTACTTC
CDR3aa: CASIASGIQETQYF

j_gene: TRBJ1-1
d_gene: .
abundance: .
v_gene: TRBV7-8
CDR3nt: TGTGCCAGCAGCGGCAGCAGGGGCACTGAAGCTTTCTTT
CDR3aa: CASSGSRGTEAFF

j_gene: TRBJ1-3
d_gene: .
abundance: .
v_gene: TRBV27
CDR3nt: TGTGCCAGCAGTTTACGCGGCGGCTACTCTGGAAACACCATATATTTT
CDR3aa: CASSLRGGYSGNTIYF

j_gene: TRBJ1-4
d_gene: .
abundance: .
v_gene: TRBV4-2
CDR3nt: TGTGCCAGCAGCCAAGAAGCCCCCGCCATGAGAAATGAAAAACTGTTTTTT
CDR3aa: CASSQEAPAMRNEKLFF

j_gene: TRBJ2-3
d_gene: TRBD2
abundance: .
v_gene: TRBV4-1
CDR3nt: TGCGCCAGCAGCCAAGACGGAGCGGGGAGCACAGATACGCAGTATTTT
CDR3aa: CASSQDGAGSTDTQYF

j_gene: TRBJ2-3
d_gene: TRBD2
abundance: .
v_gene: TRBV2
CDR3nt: TGTGCCAGCACGGCTAGCGGGGGGAACACAGATACGCAGTATTTT
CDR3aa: CASTASGGNTDTQYF

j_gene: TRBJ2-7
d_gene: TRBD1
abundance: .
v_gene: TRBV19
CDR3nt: TGTGCCAGTGCACCGGGACAGGGGACCTACGAGCAGTACTTC
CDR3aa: CASAPGQGTYEQYF

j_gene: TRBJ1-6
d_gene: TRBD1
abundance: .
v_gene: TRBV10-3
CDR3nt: TGTGCCATCAGTTCGACAGGGGCTTCACCCCTCCACTTT
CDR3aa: CAISSTGASPLHF

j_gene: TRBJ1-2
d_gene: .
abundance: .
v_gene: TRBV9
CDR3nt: TGTGCCAGCAGCAACCCGGTGGGCACTGGCTACACCTTC
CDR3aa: CASSNPVGTGYTF

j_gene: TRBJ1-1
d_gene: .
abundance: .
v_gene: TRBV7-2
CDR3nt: TGTGCCAGCAGCTTAGTCCCGGGTTGGGACACTGAAGCTTTCTTT
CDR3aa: CASSLVPGWDTEAFF

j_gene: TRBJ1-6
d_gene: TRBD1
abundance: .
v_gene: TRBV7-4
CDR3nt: TGTGCCAGCAGCGATGGACAGGGGACCTATTCACCCCTCCACTTT
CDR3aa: CASSDGQGTYSPLHF

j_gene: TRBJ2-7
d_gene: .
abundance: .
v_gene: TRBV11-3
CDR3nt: TGTGCCAGCAGCTTAGGGGAGTTCTACGAGCAGTACTTC
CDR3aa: CASSLGEFYEQYF

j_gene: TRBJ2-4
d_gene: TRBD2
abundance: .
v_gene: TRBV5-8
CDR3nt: TGTGCCAGCAGCCTCTCCGGGACTAGCGGGAGGGTGGGGGAGTACTTC
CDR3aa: CASSLSGTSGRVGEYF

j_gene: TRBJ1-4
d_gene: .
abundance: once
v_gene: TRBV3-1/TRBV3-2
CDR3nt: TGTGCCAGCAGCCAAGAGTTTGAGGGAACCGGGGCTAATGAAAAACTGTTTTTT
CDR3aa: CASSQEFEGTGANEKLFF

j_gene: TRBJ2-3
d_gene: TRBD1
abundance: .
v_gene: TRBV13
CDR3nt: TGTGCCAGCAGCACCGGACAGGGGGCGGGTACAGATACGCAGTATTTT
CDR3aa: CASSTGQGAGTDTQYF

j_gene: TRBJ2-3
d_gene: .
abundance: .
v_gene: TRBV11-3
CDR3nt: TGTGCCAGCAGCTCCCCCCTAGCGCGGGCGTCAGATACGCAGTATTTT
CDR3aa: CASSSPLARASDTQYF

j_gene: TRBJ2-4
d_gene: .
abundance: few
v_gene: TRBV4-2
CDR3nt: TGTGCCAGCAGCCACACCCTAAACAGGGTAGATCAGTACTTC
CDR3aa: CASSHTLNRVDQYF

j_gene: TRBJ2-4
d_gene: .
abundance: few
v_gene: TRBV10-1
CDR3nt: TGCGCCAGCAGTGCCTCGGGACTCGGGGGTATTCAGTACTTC
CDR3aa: CASSASGLGGIQYF

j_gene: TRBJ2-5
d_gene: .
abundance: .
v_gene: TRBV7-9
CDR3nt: TGTGCCAGCAGCCTTCAGAGGGCCGGGGAGATGGAAGAGACCCAGTACTTC
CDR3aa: CASSLQRAGEMEETQYF

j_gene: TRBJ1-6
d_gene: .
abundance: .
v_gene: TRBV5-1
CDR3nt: TGCGCCAGCAGCTTAAGAGGGGGTAAAGATTCACCCCTCCACTTT
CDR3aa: CASSLRGGKDSPLHF

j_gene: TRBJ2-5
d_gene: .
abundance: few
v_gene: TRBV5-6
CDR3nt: TGTGCCAGCAGCTCCAGGGTCCAAGAGACCCAGTACTTC
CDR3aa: CASSSRVQETQYF

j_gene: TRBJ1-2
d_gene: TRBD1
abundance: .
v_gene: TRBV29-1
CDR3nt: TGCAGCGGGCAGGGGGATTACTATGGCTACACCTTC
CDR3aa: CSGQGDYYGYTF

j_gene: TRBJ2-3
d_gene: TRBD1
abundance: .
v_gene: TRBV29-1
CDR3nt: TGCAGCGTCGCAGTTCGGGACAGGGGCACAGATACGCAGTATTTT
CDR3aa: CSVAVRDRGTDTQYF

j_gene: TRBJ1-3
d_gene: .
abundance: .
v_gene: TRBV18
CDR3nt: TGTGCCAGCTCACGGGAACAGGGTCAAGGTATCGTTGGAAACACCATATATTTT
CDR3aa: CASSREQGQGIVGNTIYF

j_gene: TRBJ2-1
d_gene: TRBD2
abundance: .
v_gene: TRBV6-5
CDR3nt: TGTGCCAGCAGCCGGTGGTCGGGGGGTGAGCAGTTCTTC
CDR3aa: CASSRWSGGEQFF